The clone carrying this T cell receptor (beta chain) was seen many times. This sample is drawn from a study of T-cell memory formation after mild COVID-19. Study as a whole: Largely donor-specific TCR clusters were found.

The CDR3 is 16 amino acids. V was pared by 2 bases and J by 6 bases, with 3 bases of the junction left unmatched. The germline gives CDR1 MRHNA, CDR2 SNTAGT. MiXCR, applied by TCRdb to the 5' RACE reads, yields one record per CDR3 protein. Of 110,000 or so distinct CDR3 sequences listed, about 24% were seen once; the top ten hold roughly 40%. The V gene is TRBV6-4, the J gene TRBJ2-1; 14 bases fit TRBD2. Sequences were obtained from PBMCs or a T cell subset sorted from them (not recorded which). The receptor was derived from a man younger than 35 who had mild COVID-19 (a few samples of this study predate the infection). Cell type and time point are not known. The CDR3 DNA reads TGTGCCAGCAGTGACGGGACTAGCGGGGGTCCCAATGAGCAGTTCTTC. Encoded protein: CASSDGTSGGPNEQFF.